This T cell receptor (beta chain) was obtained from a study of CD8+ T cells in alopecia areata. Turning to the study itself: Percent of scalp involved defined treated patients' severity scores. Study results and limitations: Numerous expanded lesional clones remained in scalp and blood during tofacitinib.

Treatment denoted: oral pan-JAK inhibitor, 5-10 mg twice daily. The investigators collected lesional scalp punch biopsies and peripheral blood from alopecia areata patients. This clone was observed a few times. Its cognate antigen is unknown. The sequencing template was cDNA reverse transcribed from extracted RNA. Assay: immunoSEQ multiplex PCR; the TCRdb copy retains only in-frame clones and omits some. Among 90,000 to 130,000 clones, around 50% were seen once, and the ten largest hold 12%. Sequencing was performed on CD8+ T cells sorted from blood, taken at week 24, from a patient treated with tofacitinib. The TCR originated in a human donor with alopecia areata.

CDR3: CASKLPGQGWEQFF. The CDR3 region has the DNA TGCGCCAGCAAACTCCCTGGACAGGGTTGGGAGCAGTTCTTC. The genes are TRBV10-2 and TRBJ2-1; TRBD1 aligns across 8 bases. The CDR3 sequence is 14 residues long. After removal of 7 bases from V and 10 bases from J, the junction contained 12 bases not matched to a gene. Germline V CDR1 and CDR2: WSHSY, SAAADI.